This TCR beta chain was sequenced during a study of human T cells and chemical hapten exposure. MiXCR was run by TCRdb on the RACE reads, yielding one entry per CDR3 protein. The sample contains some 300,000 distinct CDR3 sequences, 5.5% of which appear only once. This sample's time point: pre-sensitization, week 0. Treatment given: therapeutic diphenylcyclopropenone sensitization with weekly scalp DPC. The germline V and J ends were trimmed by 1 base and 0 bases, with 10 bases remaining between them. This CDR3 contains 15 residues. Germline V CDR1 and CDR2: SGHTA, FQGNSA. The rearrangement joins TRBV7-2 to TRBJ2-7, with D perhaps TRBD1 (6 bases). The starting material was whole blood, obtained in connection with sensitization to the hapten diphenylcyclopropenone (DPC). The receptor comes from a woman aged 18-30 years with alopecia areata. Some clones in this sample may be carry-over from other donors' samples. CDR3 coding DNA: TGTGCCAGCAGCTTAGGACAGGTTGTCTCCTACGAGCAGTACTTC. It is translated as CASSLGQVVSYEQYF.